The 8 T cell receptor beta chains below were found in one sample sequenced in a study of T cells after yellow fever vaccination. TCRdb reprocessed the 5' RACE reads via MiXCR and lists one record per CDR3 protein. This table has about 340,000 distinct CDR3 sequences, more than 8.5% appearing once. The starting material was PBMCs, obtained on the day of the first yellow fever vaccination. All receptors derive from a man between 18 and 29 years old who received the YFV17D yellow fever vaccine.

This clonotype was picked up a small number of times. The V call is TRBV7-2, the J call TRBJ2-3; D not resolved. Looked up from germline, CDR1 is SGHTA and CDR2 is FQGNSA. This CDR3 is 12 amino acids long. V lost 5 bases, J lost 6 bases, and 9 bases lay in between. The CDR3 protein is CASSLIVDTQYF. CDR3 nucleotides: TGTGCCAGCAGCCTCATCGTGGATACGCAGTATTTT.

This clonotype was counted only a few times. V gene TRBV30 combines with J gene TRBJ2-2; 8 bases match TRBD1. Germline CDR1 GTSNPN, CDR2 SVGIG (reference sequence). V was clipped by 6 bases and J by 6 bases; unmatched bases: 12. The CDR3 loop spans 15 amino acids. The DNA for the CDR3 is TGTGCCTGTAACGACAGGGGTTTCAAGGCCGGGGAGCTGTTTTTT. It is translated as CACNDRGFKAGELFF.

The rearrangement joins TRBV27 to TRBJ2-3, with D tentatively TRBD1 (7 bases). This CDR3 has 16 residues. Trimming pared 8 bases from V and 2 bases from J, leaving 20 bases between. The germline V gene has CDR1 MNHEY and CDR2 SMNVEV (reference sequence). The CDR3 nucleotides are TGTGCCAGCGGGGGGTTGAGGGGGCGAGTCACAGATACGCAGTATTTT. This gives the protein CASGGLRGRVTDTQYF.

This clonotype was found a few times. V gene TRBV20-1 combines with J gene TRBJ2-3; 7 positions agree with TRBD2. The CDR3 covers 15 residues. Per the germline V gene, CDR1 is DFQATT and CDR2 is SNEGSKA (reference sequence). The ends lost 1 base at V and 5 bases at J; junction bases unmatched: 9. The CDR3 loop reads CSARVPSGAGDTQYF. The CDR3 nucleotides are TGCAGTGCTAGAGTGCCCAGCGGGGCTGGAGATACGCAGTATTTT.

This clonotype was counted a few times. This CDR3 is CSARDLVGAWDTQYF. CDR3 nucleotides: TGCAGTGCTAGAGATCTCGTGGGGGCCTGGGATACGCAGTATTTT. The V and J genes are TRBV20-1 and TRBJ2-3; D is possibly TRBD1 (6 bases). CDR1 DFQATT and CDR2 SNEGSKA come from the germline V gene (reference sequence). CDR3 length equals 15 residues. The V end lost 0 bases, the J end lost 6 bases, and 16 bases lay between the germline ends.

Only a few counts were recorded for this clonotype. J is TRBJ1-5 and V is TRBV27; the D gene is possibly TRBD1 (6 bases). The CDR3 is 16 residues long. V gave up 6 bases and J gave up 2 bases, with 17 bases separating them. The germline V gene encodes CDR1 MNHEY and CDR2 SMNVEV (reference sequence). The CDR3 bases are TGTGCCAGCAGGGTTGGCACAGGACAGCGCAATCAGCCCCAGCATTTT. Translation: CASRVGTGQRNQPQHF.

This clonotype was picked up a small number of times. The V call is TRBV7-9, the J call TRBJ2-7; D not resolved. CDR1 and CDR2 from the germline V gene are SEHNR and FQNEAQ (reference sequence). The V and J ends lost 2 bases and 0 bases respectively, with 17 bases between them. This CDR3 has 17 residues. The CDR3 sequence is CASSLRSGGRSSYEQYF. The CDR3 bases are TGTGCCAGCAGCTTACGATCTGGCGGCAGGAGCTCCTACGAGCAGTACTTC.

J is TRBJ2-3 and V is TRBV19; D not resolved. CDR1 is LNHDA, CDR2 SQIVND, per germline (reference sequence). V lost 1 base, J lost 9 bases, and 8 bases lay in between. CDR3 length equals 12 residues. This CDR3 reads CASSIVAQTQYF. The CDR3 region has the DNA TGTGCCAGTAGTATAGTGGCTCAGACGCAGTATTTT.